The entry below describes one T cell receptor beta chain. The antigen remains unidentified. The junction shows a germline mismatch at one end, possibly a read error. The source of the sample is a study of early T cells in non-severe SARS-CoV-2 infection. Across the study: Sequencing used unsorted whole-blood bulk RNA, so chains lack pairing. The study, taken as a whole, reports: Lookups in VDJdb leaned toward anti-spike CD8 responses and missed private and CD4 specificities.

CDR1 MGHRA and CDR2 YSYEKL come from the germline V gene. This CDR3 has 12 amino acids. Each CDR3 protein is one row after TCRdb ran MiXCR on the 5' RACE reads. The sample lists just under 90,000 distinct CDR3 sequences; approximately 14% were seen once. Sequencing was carried out using whole blood. The V call is TRBV4-1, the J call TRBJ2-5; weak D call: TRBD1 (6 bases). This receptor was identified in an adult who was a healthcare worker with PCR-confirmed SARS-CoV-2 infection or an uninfected control (not recorded which). The CDR3 sequence: CASSQTGESQYF. DNA for the CDR3: TGCGCCAGCAGCCAGACAGGAGAGTCCCAGTACTTC.